Listed here are 21 T cell receptor beta chains from one sample, sequenced in a study of cytomegalovirus exposure and HLA in healthy donors. Repertoires were generated with immunoSEQ multiplex PCR, while TCRdb's copy carries only in-frame clones and drops some. The sample contains about 130,000 clones, approximately 88% of which appear only once. The sequenced material came from PBMCs. These receptors all stem from a woman aged 18-29 years in good health and CMV-seronegative.

The chain employs TRBV11-2 and TRBJ2-1, with TRBD2 identical over 11 bases. CDR1 is SGHAT, CDR2 FQNNGV, per germline. V shed 5 bases, J shed 1 base, and the junction held 10 bases outside the gene matches. The CDR3 loop spans 18 amino acids. This chain's CDR3 is CASSRRRTSGPSYNEQFF. The CDR3 DNA sequence: TGTGCCAGCAGCCGGCGGCGGACTAGCGGGCCTTCCTACAATGAGCAGTTCTTC.

The J gene is TRBJ1-4, the V gene TRBV5-1; no firm D call. Germline V gene sequence: CDR1 SGHRS, CDR2 YFSETQ. Trimming removed 7 bases from V and 4 bases from J, with 14 bases in between. CDR3 length: 14 residues. DNA of the CDR3: TGCGCCAGCGGTTTGGTCGGAGATAATGAAAAACTGTTTTTT. Its translation: CASGLVGDNEKLFF.

This sequence joins TRBV5-1 and TRBJ1-2; D not certain. V shed 0 bases and J shed 8 bases, with 17 bases lying between them. The CDR3 covers 15 residues. CDR1 and CDR2 (germline): SGHRS, YFSETQ. The CDR3 sequence is CASSLGPFSPGGYTF. The CDR3 DNA is TGCGCCAGCAGCTTGGGCCCGTTTAGCCCCGGGGGCTACACCTTC.

The genes are TRBV11-2 and TRBJ2-5, with TRBD2 matching 10 bases. V lost 1 base and J lost 4; bases outside the gene matches: 3. CDR3 length: 15 amino acids. Germline V lookup: CDR1 SGHAT, CDR2 FQNNGV. The CDR3 DNA reads as TGTGCCAGCAGCTTAGGATCTAGCGGGAGAGAGACCCAGTACTTC. The encoded protein is CASSLGSSGRETQYF.

J is TRBJ1-2 and V is TRBV28; no firm D call. The length of the CDR3 is 12 residues. Per germline, CDR1 MDHEN and CDR2 SYDVKM. V shed 5 bases and J shed 5 bases, with 9 bases lying between them. The CDR3 is CASSADLYGYTF. The CDR3 DNA reads as TGTGCCAGCAGTGCAGATTTGTATGGCTACACCTTC.

This chain joins TRBV6-5 and TRBJ2-3, with D possibly matching TRBD2 (6 bases). CDR3 length: 15 amino acids. V lost 6 bases to trimming and J lost 0 bases, with 13 bases between them. Germline loops: CDR1 MNHEY, CDR2 SVGAGI. The CDR3 sequence: CASRRLVSSTDTQYF. CDR3 nucleotide sequence: TGTGCCAGCAGGCGACTAGTCTCTAGCACAGATACGCAGTATTTT.

This chain links TRBV7-9 with TRBJ2-7; a possible D gene is TRBD1 (6 bases). With 2 bases removed from V and 0 bases from J, the gap between germline ends came to 8 bases. This CDR3 is built from 14 residues. From germline, CDR1 is SEHNR and CDR2 FQNEAQ (reference sequence). CDR3 loop: CASSLMGASYEQYF. The CDR3 nucleotides read TGTGCCAGCAGCTTAATGGGGGCCTCCTACGAGCAGTACTTC.

V and J are TRBV1 and TRBJ2-5; the DNA was not used to check the table's D call, TRBD2. TRBV1 represents a pseudogene. The CDR3 is 18 amino acids. This CDR3 is CTSRTGTSGNPRAETQYF. CDR3 bases: TGCACCAGCAGAACCGGGACTAGCGGGAATCCTCGGGCAGAGACCCAGTACTTC.

In this sample, this clone turned up a few times. The chain carries TRBV28 and TRBJ1-3; D unclear. This CDR3 region has 14 residues. V shed 2 bases and J shed 0 bases, with 5 bases lying between them. CDR1 is MDHEN, CDR2 SYDVKM, per germline. The CDR3 reads CASSLPVSGNTIYF. The CDR3 coding sequence is TGTGCCAGCAGTTTACCAGTCTCTGGAAACACCATATATTTT.

The gene calls are TRBV7-2 and TRBJ2-1, with TRBD2 identical over 9 bases. Germline CDR1 is SGHTA and CDR2 is FQGNSA. This CDR3 is built from 16 residues. J lost 5 bases, V lost 0 bases, and 5 bases had no gene match. The CDR3 loop is CASSLAGTSRHNEQFF. CDR3 coding DNA: TGTGCCAGCAGCTTAGCGGGGACTAGCAGACACAATGAGCAGTTCTTC.

The chain couples TRBV28 to TRBJ1-3; a possible D gene is TRBD1 (6 bases). From germline, CDR1 is MDHEN and CDR2 SYDVKM. The ends were cut back, 6 bases at V and 0 bases at J, with 18 bases in the middle. The CDR3 is made up of 17 amino acids. CDR3 protein: CASSASGGPLSGNTIYF. For the CDR3, the DNA is TGTGCCAGCAGCGCGTCCGGGGGGCCCCTCTCTGGAAACACCATATATTTT.

The chain carries TRBV19 and TRBJ2-1; possible D gene TRBD2, 6 bases. This CDR3 is 14 amino acids long. Looked up from germline, CDR1 is LNHDA and CDR2 is SQIVND (reference sequence). V lost 5 bases and J 7 bases, leaving 15 bases between the germline ends. CDR3 nucleotides: TGTGCCAGTAGTTCGGGACCTGCGGGGAATGAGCAGTTCTTC. Encoded protein: CASSSGPAGNEQFF.

The chain couples TRBV25-1 to TRBJ1-1, with TRBD1 matching over 10 bases. Germline-derived CDR1 and CDR2 are MGHDK and SYGVNS. Trimming removed 4 bases from V and 1 base from J; junction bases left unmatched: 3. CDR3 size: 15 residues. The CDR3 protein is CASSGGQGKNTEAFF. CDR3 nucleotides: TGTGCCAGCAGTGGGGGACAGGGGAAGAACACTGAAGCTTTCTTT.

This chain uses TRBV27 with TRBJ2-1; tentative D call: TRBD1 (5 bases). The CDR3 length is 15 residues. V gave up 7 bases and J gave up 4 bases, with 17 bases separating them. Germline loops: CDR1 MNHEY, CDR2 SMNVEV (reference sequence). In DNA form, the CDR3 reads TGTGCCAGCACTTCGCGTAGCAGGGTTTACAATGAGCAGTTCTTC. It is translated as CASTSRSRVYNEQFF.

This chain joins TRBV18 and TRBJ2-7; D possibly corresponds to TRBD1 (6 bases). V lost 4 bases, J lost 5 bases, and 12 bases lay in between. The CDR3 is 13 amino acids. The germline gives CDR1 KGHSH, CDR2 LQKENI. CDR3 loop: CASSLGQSNEQYF. In DNA form, the CDR3 reads TGTGCCAGCTCACTTGGACAGTCGAACGAGCAGTACTTC.

V gene TRBV5-6 combines with J gene TRBJ2-5; perhaps TRBD1 as D (6 bases). CDR1 SGHDT and CDR2 YYEEEE come from the germline V gene. V lost 1 base and J lost 1, with 14 bases in between. This CDR3 contains 16 residues. CDR3 sequence: CASSLTPQGSQETQYF. The CDR3 bases are TGTGCCAGCAGCTTGACCCCACAGGGAAGCCAAGAGACCCAGTACTTC. Using reference TRBV5-6 and TRBJ2-5 for the parts outside the CDR3, the full variable domain is DAGVTQSPTHLIKTRGQQVTLRCSPKSGHDTVSWYQQALGQGPQFIFQYYEEEERQRGNFPDRFSGHQFPNYSSELNVNALLLGDSALYLCASSLTPQGSQETQYFGPGTRLLVL.

V is TRBV10-3 and J is TRBJ2-1, with 11 bases matching TRBD2. There are 15 residues in the CDR3. CDR1 and CDR2 (germline): ENHRY, SYGVKD. Trimming removed 6 bases from V and 7 bases from J; junction bases left unmatched: 8. CDR3 sequence (DNA): TGTGCCATCAGGTCACTAGCGGGAGAAAAAAATGAGCAGTTCTTC. Protein sequence: CAIRSLAGEKNEQFF.

The V and J genes are TRBV5-6 and TRBJ1-1, with 7 positions matching TRBD1. The germline CDR1 and CDR2 sequences are SGHDT and YYEEEE. After removal of 4 bases from V and 7 bases from J, the junction contained 10 bases not matched to a gene. The CDR3 is made up of 14 amino acids. The CDR3 DNA sequence: TGTGCCAGCAGCGAGCTCCGGGACAGATATGAAGCTTTCTTT. Amino acids: CASSELRDRYEAFF.

The chain joins TRBV27 to TRBJ2-1, with a weak D call TRBD1 (5 bases). V dropped 3 bases and J dropped 1 base, with 10 bases sitting between them. Germline V gene data show CDR1 as MNHEY and CDR2 as SMNVEV (reference sequence). The CDR3 covers 15 residues. The CDR3 here is CASSLAGISYNEQFF. The DNA for the CDR3 is TGTGCCAGCAGTTTGGCAGGGATTTCCTACAATGAGCAGTTCTTC.

The chain is built from TRBV27 and TRBJ1-5, with a tentative D call TRBD1 (6 bases). Germline V gene data show CDR1 as MNHEY and CDR2 as SMNVEV (reference sequence). The CDR3 consists of 16 residues. Trimming removed 4 bases from V and 4 bases from J, with 17 bases in between. The CDR3 protein is CASSSILGGGNQPQHF. In DNA form, the CDR3 reads TGTGCCAGCAGTTCGATATTAGGGGGGGGGAATCAGCCCCAGCATTTT.

The chain is built from TRBV27 and TRBJ2-1; TRBD2 is a possible D gene (5 bases). The CDR3 has 15 amino acids. In germline, CDR1 is MNHEY, CDR2 SMNVEV (reference sequence). The ends were cut back, 6 bases at V and 7 bases at J, with 19 bases in the middle. The CDR3 region is CASSPEREIVNEQFF. In DNA, the CDR3 is TGTGCCAGCAGCCCTGAGAGGGAGATAGTGAATGAGCAGTTCTTC.